This entry describes one T cell receptor (beta chain). Its antigen is currently unknown. TCR alpha and beta CDR3 regions were amplified from RNA using iRepertoire nested multiplex PCR. Via MiXCR, TCRdb re-called the multiplex PCR reads, giving one row per CDR3 protein. The sample holds roughly 350,000 distinct CDR3 sequences, 35% to 45% seen once. The sample belongs to a study of glioma-infiltrating T cells. Study-level information: Before surgery, glioma patients received dexamethasone for at most six days.

J lost 5 bases, V lost 2 bases, and 10 bases had no gene match. Germline loops: CDR1 SGHTS, CDR2 YDEGEE. The length of the CDR3 is 17 residues. Regarding the study as a whole: Signature shared blood CDR3 motifs were enriched in low-divergence and depleted in high-divergence patients.

The receptor was derived from a human donor with low-grade glioma or glioblastoma, undergoing nonglioma brain surgery, or in good health (not recorded which). The chain is built from TRBV5-8 and TRBJ2-1; 10 bases line up with TRBD2. The sample consisted of glioma tissue, nonneoplastic brain tissue, or PBMCs (not recorded which). The CDR3 reads CASSLPGGTSAHNEQFF. In nucleotides, the CDR3 is TGTGCCAGCAGCTTACCCGGAGGGACTAGCGCCCACAATGAGCAGTTCTTC. Based on the CDR3 plus reference TRBV5-8 and TRBJ2-1, the full variable domain is EAGVTQSPTHLIKTRGQQATLRCSPISGHTSVYWYQQALGLGLQFLLWYDEGEERNRGNFPPRFSGRQFPNYSSELNVNALELEDSALYLCASSLPGGTSAHNEQFFGPGTRLTVL.